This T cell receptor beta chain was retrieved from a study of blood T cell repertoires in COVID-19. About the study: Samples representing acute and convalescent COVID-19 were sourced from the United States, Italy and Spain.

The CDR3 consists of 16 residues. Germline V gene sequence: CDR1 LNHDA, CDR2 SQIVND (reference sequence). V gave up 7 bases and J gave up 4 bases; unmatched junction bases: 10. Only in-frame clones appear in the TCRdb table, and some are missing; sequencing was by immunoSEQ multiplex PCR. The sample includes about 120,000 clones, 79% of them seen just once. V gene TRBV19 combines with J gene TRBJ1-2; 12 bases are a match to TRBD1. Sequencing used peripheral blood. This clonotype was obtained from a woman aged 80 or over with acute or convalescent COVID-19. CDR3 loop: CASTPGQGARVYGYTF. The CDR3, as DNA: TGTGCCAGTACCCCGGGACAGGGGGCGCGAGTCTATGGCTACACCTTC.